Below, 10 T cell receptor beta chains from the same sample are listed, as sequenced in a study of cytotoxic CD8 clonotypes in ibrutinib-treated CLL. Measured with immunoSEQ multiplex PCR; TCRdb has only the in-frame clones, and not every one. The table includes around 200,000 clones, about 75% detected once. The sample was PBMCs, taken after 12 months of ibrutinib treatment. The receptors here all came from a human donor with chronic lymphocytic leukemia.

V gene TRBV5-5 combines with J gene TRBJ1-2; no clear D. The length of the CDR3 is 15 residues. V was pared by 0 bases and J by 7 bases, with 16 bases between. Germline lookup yields CDR1 SGHKS and CDR2 YYEKEE (reference sequence). DNA for the CDR3: TGTGCCAGCAGCTTGGACCTTAGCGGGCGGGTTGGCTACACCTTC. Translating it yields CASSLDLSGRVGYTF.

V usage is TRBV2 and J usage is TRBJ1-1; D uncertain. Deletions cut 2 bases from V and 3 bases from J, with 19 bases between. In germline, CDR1 is SNHLY, CDR2 FYNNEI. The CDR3 totals 17 residues. The CDR3 DNA is TGTGCCAGCAGTGAACCCGACCGTCCGTCCTTGTACACTGAAGCTTTCTTT. It specifies CASSEPDRPSLYTEAFF.

A few counts support this clone. J is TRBJ2-1 and V is TRBV4-3; 7 bases line up with TRBD1. The V segment lost 8 bases and the J segment 4 bases; nucleotides outside the gene matches: 14. Per germline, CDR1 LGHNA and CDR2 YSLEER. The CDR3 totals 16 residues. The CDR3 region has the DNA TGCGCCAGCGGGTCATGGACCCAGGGGGTTTACAATGAGCAGTTCTTC. Protein: CASGSWTQGVYNEQFF.

The chain joins TRBV7-2 to TRBJ1-2; D may be TRBD1 (6 bases). The CDR3 sequence is 14 residues long. V was pared by 7 bases and J by 6 bases, with 18 bases between. Per the germline V gene, CDR1 is SGHTA and CDR2 is FQGNSA. The CDR3 spells CASIPEVGGHGYTF. DNA for the CDR3: TGTGCCAGCATCCCCGAAGTCGGGGGGCATGGCTACACCTTC.

The gene calls are TRBV6-5 and TRBJ2-7; 10 bases align to TRBD1. The CDR3 totals 14 residues. Trimming cost V 6 bases and J 5 bases; bases outside gene matches: 7. CDR1 is MNHEY and CDR2 is SVGAGI in the germline V gene. For the CDR3, the DNA is TGTGCCAGCAGGATCGACAGGGGGCCTAACGAGCAGTACTTC. Translating it yields CASRIDRGPNEQYF.

This clone came up once. This chain uses TRBV20-1 with TRBJ1-2; D is ambiguous. CDR3 length: 9 amino acids. The germline gives CDR1 DFQATT, CDR2 SNEGSKA (reference sequence). In nucleotides, the CDR3 is TGCAGCCCGAACTATGGCTACACCTTC. It is translated as CSPNYGYTF.

The rearrangement links TRBV2 to TRBJ2-7, with D possibly matching TRBD1 (6 bases). The CDR3 consists of 12 residues. V was clipped by 6 bases and J by 7 bases, with 13 bases between them. Germline CDR1 and CDR2: SNHLY and FYNNEI. The CDR3 DNA follows: TGTGCCAGCAGGGACAGACCGGGGGAGCAGTACTTC. This translates into CASRDRPGEQYF.

The J gene is TRBJ2-7, the V gene TRBV6-5, with TRBD2 identical over 10 bases. With V trimmed by 6 bases and J by 5 bases, 7 bases remained unmatched. Germline V gives CDR1 MNHEY, CDR2 SVGAGI. The CDR3 spans 14 residues. CDR3 amino acids: CASSLAGGGDEQYF. The CDR3, as DNA: TGTGCCAGCAGCTTAGCGGGAGGAGGCGACGAGCAGTACTTC.

J is TRBJ1-5 and V is TRBV28; D gene unclear. The CDR3 is 12 amino acids. Deletions cut 3 bases from V and 4 bases from J, with 4 bases between. Germline values: CDR1 MDHEN, CDR2 SYDVKM. CDR3 sequence: CASSFRNQPQHF. CDR3 in DNA: TGTGCCAGCAGTTTTCGGAATCAGCCCCAGCATTTT.

This sequence joins TRBV5-8 and TRBJ2-2, with 10 bases aligning to TRBD2. The CDR3 extends over 17 amino acids. Germline loops: CDR1 SGHTS, CDR2 YDEGEE. V trimming: 0 bases; J trimming: 5 bases; junction bases outside the gene matches: 7. The CDR3: CASSLAGLAVATGELFF. The CDR3 bases are TGTGCCAGCAGCTTGGCCGGACTAGCGGTAGCGACCGGGGAGCTGTTTTTT.